One sample yielded the 32 T cell receptor beta chains listed below, sequenced in a study of blood T cell repertoires in COVID-19. This table comes from immunoSEQ multiplex PCR, and its TCRdb copy is limited to in-frame clones, with some not included. Of 130,000 or so clones in the sample, 80% were seen once. Input material: peripheral blood. These receptors originate from a human donor in a cohort sampled during active COVID-19.

The chain employs TRBV5-1 and TRBJ1-1, with D perhaps matching TRBD1 (6 bases). Trimming took 4 bases from V and 4 from J, leaving 14 bases between them. Looked up from germline, CDR1 is SGHRS and CDR2 is YFSETQ. The CDR3 contains 14 residues. The CDR3 spells CASSLRQAGTEAFF. CDR3 in DNA: TGCGCCAGCAGCCTTAGACAGGCAGGCACTGAAGCTTTCTTT.

The chain couples TRBV7-9 to TRBJ1-3; TRBD1 is a possible D gene (6 bases). In germline, CDR1 is SEHNR, CDR2 FQNEAQ (reference sequence). Trimming pared 5 bases from V and 8 bases from J, leaving 16 bases between. This CDR3 contains 14 residues. CDR3 amino acids: CASSPGQGLDTIYF. The CDR3 DNA is TGTGCCAGCAGCCCAGGCCAGGGGTTAGACACCATATATTTT.

V gene TRBV6-5 combines with J gene TRBJ2-7; TRBD1 aligns across 7 bases. CDR1 and CDR2 (germline): MNHEY, SVGAGI. CDR3 length: 14 amino acids. With 6 bases clipped from V and 2 bases from J, the junction kept 7 bases outside the gene matches. The CDR3 loop is CASSYDRATYEQYF. CDR3 DNA: TGTGCCAGCAGCTATGACAGGGCCACCTACGAGCAGTACTTC.

The genes are TRBV6-1 and TRBJ2-1; TRBD2 aligns across 7 bases. The CDR3 runs 16 residues. Looked up from germline, CDR1 is MNHNS and CDR2 is SASEGT. The V gene end was trimmed by 2 bases and the J gene end by 4 bases; junction bases not matched to a gene: 8. The DNA for the CDR3 is TGTGCCAGCAGTGAAAGGCCTAGCGGAGATTACAATGAGCAGTTCTTC. Protein sequence: CASSERPSGDYNEQFF.

The CDR3 bases are TGTGCCAGCAGAGCACTGGTATCTAGCACAGATACGCAGTATTTT. Its translation is CASRALVSSTDTQYF. V and J are TRBV7-2 and TRBJ2-3; D gene ambiguous. The CDR3 has 15 amino acids. The germline V gene encodes CDR1 SGHTA and CDR2 FQGNSA. Trimming removed 6 bases at V and 0 bases at J, with 13 bases between.

The genes are TRBV6-9 and TRBJ1-1; a possible D gene is TRBD1 (5 bases). V gave up 5 bases and J gave up 1 base, with 17 bases separating them. Germline V CDR1 and CDR2: MNHGY, SVAAGI. The CDR3 totals 16 residues. The CDR3 sequence is CASSPQAGRSNTEAFF. The CDR3 DNA follows: TGTGCCAGCAGTCCCCAGGCGGGGCGGTCGAACACTGAAGCTTTCTTT.

This sequence joins TRBV12-3 or TRBV12-4 and TRBJ2-5; weak D call: TRBD2 (5 bases). The CDR3 totals 13 residues. Trimming pared 2 bases from V and 5 bases from J, leaving 9 bases between. The DNA for the CDR3 is TGTGCCAGCAGTTTAACGGGGTTCGAGACCCAGTACTTC. Its translation: CASSLTGFETQYF.

The chain combines TRBV4-2 with TRBJ2-3; D is unclear. This CDR3 is built from 14 residues. Trimming shortened V by 3 bases and J by 6 bases, and 13 bases separated the two germline ends. Germline V CDR1 and CDR2: LGHNA, YNFKEQ. CDR3 bases: TGTGCCAGCAGCCACCGAGCAGGCCTGGATACGCAGTATTTT. Amino acids: CASSHRAGLDTQYF.

The J gene is TRBJ2-7, the V gene TRBV5-4, with a weak D call TRBD2 (6 bases). The germline V gene encodes CDR1 SGHNT and CDR2 YYREEE (reference sequence). The CDR3 totals 16 residues. V gave up 4 bases and J gave up 2 bases, with 19 bases separating them. CDR3 amino acids: CASSAGPGLNPYEQYF. The CDR3 DNA follows: TGTGCCAGCAGCGCCGGACCGGGACTTAACCCCTACGAGCAGTACTTC.

The V call is TRBV6-6, the J call TRBJ1-2; TRBD1 is a possible D gene (6 bases). The CDR3 spans 15 residues. The V gene's germline CDR1 is MNHNY and CDR2 SVGAGI (reference sequence). Deletions cut 8 bases from V and 4 bases from J, with 20 bases between. The CDR3 region has the DNA TGTGCCAGCGACCCCCGGGGGGGGGCCGTCTATGGCTACACCTTC. This gives the protein CASDPRGGAVYGYTF.

V gene TRBV6-5 combines with J gene TRBJ1-3; D is unresolved. The CDR3 is made up of 14 amino acids. The V gene's germline CDR1 is MNHEY and CDR2 SVGAGI. V lost 7 bases and J lost 4, with 14 bases in between. CDR3 in amino acids: CASTASYPGNTIYF. The DNA of the CDR3 is TGTGCCAGCACCGCGTCGTATCCCGGAAACACCATATATTTT.

The rearrangement uses TRBV2 and TRBJ2-1; 7 nucleotides align to TRBD1. The junction had 14 bases not matched to a gene; V was cut back by 3 bases and J by 12 bases. Looked up from germline, CDR1 is SNHLY and CDR2 is FYNNEI. The CDR3 covers 15 residues. The CDR3 DNA is TGTGCCAGCAGTGAGACAGGGTCCAACCCCCTGGGGCAGTTCTTC. Protein sequence: CASSETGSNPLGQFF.

This chain uses TRBV2 with TRBJ1-2, with no clear D. CDR1 and CDR2 from the germline V gene are SNHLY and FYNNEI. Trimming left V 6 bases short and J 0 bases short, with 8 bases between. CDR3 length equals 13 residues. CDR3 in amino acids: CASSPSPNYGYTF. The CDR3 nucleotides are TGTGCCAGCAGCCCAAGCCCTAACTATGGCTACACCTTC.

This chain joins TRBV28 and TRBJ1-6, with 7 bases identical to TRBD1. The J segment lost 1 base and the V segment lost 6 bases, leaving 6 bases of the junction unmatched. CDR1 is MDHEN and CDR2 is SYDVKM in the germline V gene. The CDR3 totals 16 residues. The CDR3 loop is CASSQLTGSYNSPLHF. The DNA of the CDR3 is TGTGCCAGCAGCCAACTGACAGGGTCCTATAATTCACCCCTCCACTTT.

The chain employs TRBV5-4 and TRBJ2-2; 9 bases match TRBD2. V lost 0 bases and J lost 3; bases outside the gene matches: 3. The CDR3 is 16 residues long. Germline lookup yields CDR1 SGHNT and CDR2 YYREEE (reference sequence). The CDR3 region is CASSLGRTSDTGELFF. In DNA form, the CDR3 reads TGTGCCAGCAGCTTGGGACGGACTAGCGACACCGGGGAGCTGTTTTTT.

This clone was found many times. This chain links TRBV10-3 with TRBJ1-1, with D perhaps TRBD1 (5 bases). In germline, CDR1 is ENHRY, CDR2 SYGVKD. The CDR3 has 14 residues. V was trimmed by 6 bases and J by 4 bases, leaving 15 bases between them. Here the CDR3 DNA reads TGTGCCATCAGGGGATCGTTCGGGGGCACTGAAGCTTTCTTT. Translation: CAIRGSFGGTEAFF.

The chain is built from TRBV28 and TRBJ2-7; D is undetermined. V was cut by 0 bases and J by 1 base, with 4 bases left in between. In germline, CDR1 is MDHEN, CDR2 SYDVKM. This CDR3 contains 13 residues. The CDR3 reads CASSLWTSYEQYF. CDR3 nucleotides: TGTGCCAGCAGTTTATGGACTTCCTACGAGCAGTACTTC.

This clone was seen many times. The chain uses TRBV7-9 and TRBJ1-4; 7 bases line up with TRBD1. The CDR3 is 14 residues long. V lost 3 bases, J lost 3 bases, and 1 base stayed unmatched. Germline V gene data show CDR1 as SEHNR and CDR2 as FQNEAQ (reference sequence). CDR3 sequence: CASSFQGANEKLFF. DNA for the CDR3: TGTGCCAGCAGCTTCCAGGGGGCTAATGAAAAACTGTTTTTT.

The chain has TRBV28 and TRBJ2-5; perhaps TRBD1 as D (5 bases). Germline V gene sequence: CDR1 MDHEN, CDR2 SYDVKM. Trimming pared 5 bases from V and 5 bases from J, leaving 18 bases between. The CDR3 length is 15 residues. CDR3 DNA: TGTGCCAGCAGTAATGACATGGGGCGGCGGGAGACCCAGTACTTC. Translated, it gives CASSNDMGRRETQYF.

This rearrangement joins TRBV3-1 (or the pseudogene TRBV3-2) to TRBJ2-7, with D uncertain. The CDR3 has 15 amino acids. The germline V gene encodes CDR1 LGHDT and CDR2 YNNKEL (reference sequence). The ends were cut back, 1 base at V and 3 bases at J, with 13 bases in the middle. This chain's CDR3 is CASSQGFNGFYEQYF. The CDR3 DNA is TGTGCCAGCAGCCAAGGGTTCAACGGGTTCTACGAGCAGTACTTC.

V usage is TRBV20-1 and J usage is TRBJ2-5; 8 nucleotides align to TRBD2. CDR1 DFQATT and CDR2 SNEGSKA come from the germline V gene (reference sequence). V was pared by 3 bases and J by 4 bases, with 1 base of the junction left unmatched. The CDR3 runs to 12 residues. The chain's CDR3 is CSASRGGETQYF. The CDR3 DNA follows: TGCAGTGCTAGTCGGGGGGGAGAGACCCAGTACTTC.

This chain uses TRBV9 with TRBJ2-7; weak D call: TRBD2 (5 bases). The CDR3 consists of 13 residues. V was pared by 2 bases and J by 7 bases, with 13 bases between. Per germline, CDR1 SGDLS and CDR2 YYNGEE. The CDR3 DNA reads TGTGCCAGCAGCGTCGGTGAGGGAGCAGAGCAGTACTTC. It is translated as CASSVGEGAEQYF. Using reference TRBV9 and TRBJ2-7 for the parts outside the CDR3, the full variable domain is DSGVTQTPKHLITATGQRVTLRCSPRSGDLSVYWYQQSLDQGLQFLIQYYNGEERAKGNILERFSAQQFPDLHSELNLSSLELGDSALYFCASSVGEGAEQYFGPGTRLTVT.

The count of this clone is one. The V call is TRBV11-1, the J call TRBJ2-3, with TRBD2 matching 8 bases. The CDR3 consists of 14 residues. Looked up from germline, CDR1 is SGHAT and CDR2 is FQDESV (reference sequence). With 3 bases clipped from V and 3 bases from J, the junction kept 2 bases outside the gene matches. In DNA form, the CDR3 reads TGTGCCAGCAGCTTGACTAGCGTGACAGATACGCAGTATTTT. Amino acid sequence: CASSLTSVTDTQYF.

This clone has a single count. The rearrangement uses TRBV7-2 and TRBJ1-2; 9 positions agree with TRBD1. With 6 bases clipped from V and 5 bases from J, the junction kept 7 bases outside the gene matches. Germline CDR1 is SGHTA and CDR2 is FQGNSA. There are 14 residues in the CDR3. The CDR3 spells CASRLQGALYGYTF. Here the CDR3 DNA reads TGTGCCAGCAGATTACAGGGGGCATTGTATGGCTACACCTTC. The full variable domain, in which reference TRBV7-2 and TRBJ1-2 provide the parts outside the CDR3, is GAGVSQSPSNKVTEKGKDVELRCDPISGHTALYWYRQSLGQGLEFLIYFQGNSAPDKSGLPSDRFSAERTGGSVSTLTIQRTQQEDSAVYLCASRLQGALYGYTFGSGTRLTVV.

This clone has just a few counts. This chain uses TRBV7-3 with TRBJ1-6; D remains ambiguous. The CDR3 extends over 13 amino acids. V was cut by 0 bases and J by 6 bases, with 3 bases left in between. Germline CDR1 is SGHTA and CDR2 is FQGTGA. CDR3 residues: CASSLTSNSPLHF. In DNA, the CDR3 is TGTGCCAGCAGCTTAACCAGTAATTCACCCCTCCACTTT.

The chain is built from TRBV5-4 and TRBJ2-5, with 11 bases fitting TRBD2. Unmatched junction bases numbered 4, after V lost 4 bases and J lost 5 bases. This CDR3 comprises 14 residues. The germline CDR1 and CDR2 sequences are SGHNT and YYREEE (reference sequence). In DNA form, the CDR3 reads TGTGCCAGCAGCGCGGGACTAGCGGAGGAGACCCAGTACTTC. Amino acid sequence: CASSAGLAEETQYF.

The V gene is TRBV5-1, the J gene TRBJ2-5; the match to TRBD2 covers 10 bases. CDR1 SGHRS and CDR2 YFSETQ come from the germline V gene. This CDR3 spans 16 amino acids. The V gene end was trimmed by 5 bases and the J gene end by 1 base; junction bases not matched to a gene: 8. The CDR3 region is CASRTASGGLQETQYF. The CDR3 bases are TGCGCCAGCAGAACAGCTAGCGGGGGTCTCCAAGAGACCCAGTACTTC.

This sequence joins TRBV28 and TRBJ2-4, with 11 bases matching TRBD2. The CDR3 contains 17 residues. CDR1 is MDHEN, CDR2 SYDVKM, per germline. The junction had 6 bases not matched to a gene; V was cut back by 1 base and J by 4 bases. The CDR3 spells CASSLSPLAGGKNIQYF. For the CDR3, the DNA is TGTGCCAGCAGTTTATCCCCCCTAGCGGGGGGAAAAAACATTCAGTACTTC.

The V gene is TRBV11-2, the J gene TRBJ1-1, with D maybe TRBD1 (5 bases). The V and J ends lost 0 bases and 4 bases respectively, with 12 bases between them. Germline CDR1 is SGHAT and CDR2 is FQNNGV. This CDR3 is built from 15 residues. CDR3 sequence: CASSLDAGSGTEAFF. The CDR3 DNA is TGTGCCAGCAGCTTAGATGCAGGGTCGGGCACTGAAGCTTTCTTT.

The rearrangement uses TRBV7-9 and TRBJ2-3; 7 bases match TRBD2. Germline trimming cut 0 bases from V and 2 bases from J; bases unmatched to any gene: 8. Per germline, CDR1 SEHNR and CDR2 FQNEAQ (reference sequence). The CDR3 is 17 amino acids. DNA of the CDR3: TGTGCCAGCAGCTTAGCCATGAGCGGGATTTACACAGATACGCAGTATTTT. Translating it yields CASSLAMSGIYTDTQYF.

The chain joins TRBV5-5 to TRBJ2-7, with a tentative D call TRBD1 (6 bases). This CDR3 contains 15 residues. Trimming took 5 bases from V and 7 from J, leaving 22 bases between them. Germline values: CDR1 SGHKS, CDR2 YYEKEE (reference sequence). The DNA for the CDR3 is TGTGCCAGCAGTTTAGCGACAGGTTACCTTTCGGAGCAGTACTTC. Protein: CASSLATGYLSEQYF.

The V call is TRBV4-1, the J call TRBJ2-7, with TRBD1 identical over 7 bases. The CDR3 loop spans 13 amino acids. After removal of 5 bases from V and 4 bases from J, the junction contained 5 bases not matched to a gene. Per the germline V gene, CDR1 is MGHRA and CDR2 is YSYEKL. The CDR3 protein is CASSDRVGYEQYF. The CDR3, as DNA: TGCGCCAGCAGCGACAGGGTTGGTTACGAGCAGTACTTC.